The 10 T cell receptor beta chains below come from one sample, sequenced in a study of shared clonotypes between healthy human individuals. The repertoire was sequenced with immunoSEQ multiplex PCR; TCRdb's copy has only in-frame clones and lacks some. The sample contains about a million clones, about three quarters of which appear only once. Sequencing was done on a sample of memory CD4+ T cells sorted from blood. Subset specified: CD45RA-negative fraction. The receptors come from a man aged 18 to 30 in good health.

This chain uses TRBV18 with TRBJ2-1; D remains unclear. From germline, CDR1 is KGHSH and CDR2 LQKENI. V was trimmed by 3 bases and J by 2 bases, leaving 5 bases between them. This CDR3 contains 13 residues. The CDR3 coding sequence is TGTGCCAGCTCACCCTGGGCCTACAATGAGCAGTTCTTC. Encoded protein: CASSPWAYNEQFF.

V is TRBV13 and J is TRBJ2-3; TRBD2 matches at 8 bases. The CDR3 covers 17 residues. Germline V gene sequence: CDR1 PRHDT, CDR2 FYEKMQ (reference sequence). After removal of 1 base from V and 5 bases from J, the junction contained 11 bases not matched to a gene. The CDR3 DNA follows: TGTGCCAGCAGCTTAGCCCTGGGGGCGGGAGGAGGAGATACGCAGTATTTT. Translation gives CASSLALGAGGGDTQYF.

This rearrangement joins TRBV2 to TRBJ1-1; D gene uncertain. Trimming removed 7 bases from V and 0 bases from J, with 15 bases in between. The length of the CDR3 is 15 residues. Germline V gene data show CDR1 as SNHLY and CDR2 as FYNNEI. Here the CDR3 DNA reads TGTGCCAGCATGAGGGAGGCTTGGGTGAACACTGAAGCTTTCTTT. This translates into CASMREAWVNTEAFF.

The chain joins TRBV4-2 to TRBJ2-3; TRBD2 matches 7 bases. Per germline, CDR1 LGHNA and CDR2 YNFKEQ. Trimming at V came to 2 bases and at J to 1 base, leaving 12 bases not matched to a gene. The CDR3 covers 18 residues. The CDR3 DNA follows: TGTGCCAGCAGCCAAAGTCGCCCCCGCGGGGGAGGCACAGATACGCAGTATTTT. This encodes CASSQSRPRGGGTDTQYF.

J is TRBJ2-5 and V is TRBV7-9, with D possibly called TRBD1 or TRBD2 (5 bases each). The V gene lost 9 bases and the J gene lost 7 bases, with 30 bases spanning the gap. Germline V gene sequence: CDR1 SEHNR, CDR2 FQNEAQ (reference sequence). CDR3 length: 17 residues. The CDR3 DNA follows: TGTGCCAGAGGGACGGGACGACGGATCCGTGACGTTGGGACCCAGTACTTC. Translating it yields CARGTGRRIRDVGTQYF.

The J gene is TRBJ2-2, the V gene TRBV30; the D gene is possibly TRBD1 (5 bases). Looked up from germline, CDR1 is GTSNPN and CDR2 is SVGIG (reference sequence). The length of the CDR3 is 14 residues. Trimming removed 5 bases from V and 1 base from J, with 11 bases in between. The CDR3 nucleotides are TGTGCCTGGGTCCGACAGCTGAACACCGGGGAGCTGTTTTTT. Translation gives CAWVRQLNTGELFF.

The chain carries TRBV6-1 and TRBJ1-2; tentative D call: TRBD1 (5 bases). V shed 2 bases and J shed 9 bases, with 16 bases lying between them. Germline CDR1 is MNHNS and CDR2 is SASEGT. This CDR3 comprises 14 residues. The CDR3, as DNA: TGTGCCAGCAGTGAAAATGCCTCTAGACAGCGCTACACCTTC. This encodes CASSENASRQRYTF.

The chain uses TRBV4-1 and TRBJ1-4; no clear D gene. Between the trimmed V and J ends, which lost 0 bases and 0 bases, there was a span of 5 bases. Per germline, CDR1 MGHRA and CDR2 YSYEKL. The CDR3 contains 15 residues. The CDR3 DNA follows: TGCGCCAGCAGCCAAGACGGTGCAACTAATGAAAAACTGTTTTTT. Protein product: CASSQDGATNEKLFF.

The chain is built from TRBV28 and TRBJ2-7; no clear D. V lost 8 bases and J lost 1, with 9 bases in between. The CDR3 length is 12 residues. Germline V gene sequence: CDR1 MDHEN, CDR2 SYDVKM. CDR3: CASVDGSYEQYF. As DNA, the CDR3 is TGTGCCAGCGTCGACGGGTCCTACGAGCAGTACTTC.

The gene calls are TRBV6-5 and TRBJ1-6; weak D call: TRBD1 (5 bases). Trimming pared 3 bases from V and 10 bases from J, leaving 10 bases between. There are 13 residues in the CDR3. Germline V CDR1 and CDR2: MNHEY, SVGAGI. The CDR3 nucleotides read TGTGCCAGCAGTTATAAGGGGAACTCACCCCTCCACTTT. It codes for CASSYKGNSPLHF.